This TCR beta chain derives from a study of identical twins. Study results and limitations: Not following the same donors, the study drew its conclusions from cross-sectional statistical analysis.

CDR3 size: 13 residues. Trimming removed 3 bases from V and 0 bases from J, with 6 bases in between. CDR1 is DFQATT and CDR2 is SNEGSKA in the germline V gene (reference sequence). The cDNA had a unique molecular identifier and a template-switch universal primer site. TCRdb processed the 5' RACE reads anew with MiXCR; each CDR3 protein has one entry. Counted here are some 1,700,000 distinct CDR3 sequences, less than 35% occurring once; the ten biggest clones make up less than 0.35%. This clonotype has just a few counts. Antigen unknown. The origin of this receptor is a newborn girl in good health. This chain links TRBV20-1 with TRBJ2-1; D uncertain. Sequenced: cord blood. The CDR3 sequence: CSASKDSYNEQFF. CDR3 nucleotides: TGCAGTGCTAGCAAGGACTCCTACAATGAGCAGTTCTTC.